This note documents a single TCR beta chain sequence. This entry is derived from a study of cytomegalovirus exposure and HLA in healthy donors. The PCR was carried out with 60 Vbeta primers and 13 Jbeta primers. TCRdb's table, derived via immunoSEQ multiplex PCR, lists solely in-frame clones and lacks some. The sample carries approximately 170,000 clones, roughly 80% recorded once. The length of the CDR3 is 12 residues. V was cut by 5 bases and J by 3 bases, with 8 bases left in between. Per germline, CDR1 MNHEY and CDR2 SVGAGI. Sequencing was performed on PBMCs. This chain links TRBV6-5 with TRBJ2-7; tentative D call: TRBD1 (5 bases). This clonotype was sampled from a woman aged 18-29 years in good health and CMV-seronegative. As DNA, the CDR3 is TGTGCCAGCAGTAGGGGTCTCTACGAGCAGTACTTC. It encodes CASSRGLYEQYF.